Listed below are T cell receptor beta chains from one sample, sequenced in a study of radiotherapy plus CTLA-4 blockade in lung cancer. Produced via immunoSEQ multiplex PCR; TCRdb's table is partial and in-frame only. In the table there are around 80,000 clones, over 80% of which are singletons. The specimen was peripheral blood, collected from a patient treated with radiotherapy plus ipilimumab. Receptors were obtained from a human donor with non-small cell lung cancer who had stable disease on radiotherapy plus ipilimumab. CDR3s include the opening cysteine and the closing phenylalanine or tryptophan. D genes are given only for firm matches. Clone size is stated in some rows and not others, as once, few, many or a class when expanded.

d_gene: NA
v_gene: TRBV2
abundance: NA
CDR3aa: CASRDGRGYGYTF

d_gene: NA
v_gene: TRBV11-2
abundance: NA
CDR3aa: CASSLGGLLYGYTF

d_gene: NA
v_gene: TRBV2
abundance: once
CDR3aa: CASSEGTPNQPQHF

d_gene: TRBD1
v_gene: TRBV7-9
abundance: NA
CDR3aa: CASRFTGGDGYTF

d_gene: TRBD2
v_gene: TRBV7-8
abundance: NA
CDR3aa: CASSRPPSASGMYGGSYNEQFF

d_gene: TRBD1
v_gene: TRBV4-2
abundance: NA
CDR3aa: CASSQAATGGQPQHF

d_gene: NA
v_gene: TRBV5-1
abundance: NA
CDR3aa: CASSGAIGNTEAFF

d_gene: TRBD1
v_gene: TRBV6-9
abundance: NA
CDR3aa: CASSGDREVLFF

d_gene: TRBD2
v_gene: TRBV9
abundance: NA
CDR3aa: CASSGGGQTGELFF

d_gene: NA
v_gene: TRBV2
abundance: NA
CDR3aa: CASSEARQNPYEQYF